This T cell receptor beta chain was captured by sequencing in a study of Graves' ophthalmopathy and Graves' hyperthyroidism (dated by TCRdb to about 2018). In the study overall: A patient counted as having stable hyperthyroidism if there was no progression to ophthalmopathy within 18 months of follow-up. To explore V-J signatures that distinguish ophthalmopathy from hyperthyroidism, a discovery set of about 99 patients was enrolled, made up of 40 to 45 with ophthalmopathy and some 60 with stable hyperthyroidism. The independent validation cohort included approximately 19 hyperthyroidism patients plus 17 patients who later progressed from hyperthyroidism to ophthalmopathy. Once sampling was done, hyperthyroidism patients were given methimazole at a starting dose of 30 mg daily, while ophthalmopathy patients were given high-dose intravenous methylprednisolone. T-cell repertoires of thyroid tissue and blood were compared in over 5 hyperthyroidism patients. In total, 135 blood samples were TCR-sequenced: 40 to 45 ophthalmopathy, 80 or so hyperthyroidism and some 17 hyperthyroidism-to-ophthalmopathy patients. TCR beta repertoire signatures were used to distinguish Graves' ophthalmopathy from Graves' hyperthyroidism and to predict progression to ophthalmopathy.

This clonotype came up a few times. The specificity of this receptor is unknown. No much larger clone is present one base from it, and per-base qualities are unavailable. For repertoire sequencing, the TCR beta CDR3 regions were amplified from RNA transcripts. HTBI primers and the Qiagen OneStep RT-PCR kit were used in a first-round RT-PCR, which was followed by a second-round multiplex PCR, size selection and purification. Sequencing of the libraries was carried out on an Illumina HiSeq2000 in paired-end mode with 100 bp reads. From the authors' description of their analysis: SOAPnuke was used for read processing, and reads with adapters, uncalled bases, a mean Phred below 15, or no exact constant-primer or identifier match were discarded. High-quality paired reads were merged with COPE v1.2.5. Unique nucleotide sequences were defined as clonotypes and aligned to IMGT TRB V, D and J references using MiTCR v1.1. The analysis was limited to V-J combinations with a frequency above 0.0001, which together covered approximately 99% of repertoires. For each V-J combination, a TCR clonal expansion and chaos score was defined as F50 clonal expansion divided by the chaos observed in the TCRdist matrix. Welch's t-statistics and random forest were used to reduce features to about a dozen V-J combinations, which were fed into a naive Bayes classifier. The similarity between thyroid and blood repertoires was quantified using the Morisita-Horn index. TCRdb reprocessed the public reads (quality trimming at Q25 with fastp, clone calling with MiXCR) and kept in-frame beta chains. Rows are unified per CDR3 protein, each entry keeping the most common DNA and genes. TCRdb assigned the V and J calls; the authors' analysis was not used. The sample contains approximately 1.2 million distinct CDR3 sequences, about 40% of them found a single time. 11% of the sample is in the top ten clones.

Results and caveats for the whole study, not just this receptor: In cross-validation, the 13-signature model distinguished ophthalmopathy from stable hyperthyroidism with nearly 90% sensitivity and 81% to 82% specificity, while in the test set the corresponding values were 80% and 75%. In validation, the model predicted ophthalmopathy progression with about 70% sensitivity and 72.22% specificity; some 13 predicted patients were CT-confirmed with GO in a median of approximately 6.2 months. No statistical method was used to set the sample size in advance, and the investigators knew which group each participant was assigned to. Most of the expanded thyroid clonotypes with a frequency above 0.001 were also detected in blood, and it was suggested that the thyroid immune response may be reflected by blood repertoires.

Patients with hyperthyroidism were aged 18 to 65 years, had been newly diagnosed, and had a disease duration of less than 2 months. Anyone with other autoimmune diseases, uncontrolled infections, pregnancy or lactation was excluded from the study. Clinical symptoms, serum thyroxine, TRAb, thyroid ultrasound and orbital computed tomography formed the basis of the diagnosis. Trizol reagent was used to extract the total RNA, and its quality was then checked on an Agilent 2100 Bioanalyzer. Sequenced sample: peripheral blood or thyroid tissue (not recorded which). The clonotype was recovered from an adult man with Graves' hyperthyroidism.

At the DNA level, the sequence is TGTGCCAGCAGTTCACCTAACCGGACAGGACGGAGCACCATATATTTT. This gives the protein CASSSPNRTGRSTIYF. Here the chain combines TRBV12-3 or TRBV12-4 and TRBJ1-3, and 7 junctional nucleotides match TRBD1. From the cysteine through the phenylalanine, the CDR3 covers 16 amino acids. Of the read, only the CDR3 DNA is kept; its 48 bases are in frame from base 1. The V end gives up 4 bases and the J end 9 bases, leaving 15 bases in the junction not matched to a gene.